The 4 T cell receptor beta chains given below trace back to one sample, sequenced in a study of OX40 agonist ivuxolimab in advanced cancers. Clones were read by immunoSEQ multiplex PCR, and TCRdb kept only the in-frame ones, dropping some. The table lists 74,000 or so clones, 89% of them singletons. The sequencing here drew on CD4+ or CD8+ T cells sorted from blood, taken in a trial of the OX40 agonist ivuxolimab. The receptors here all came from an adult with an advanced solid tumor such as melanoma, head and neck, liver or kidney cancer.

This clone was seen a few times. The rearrangement links TRBV29-1 to TRBJ2-1; 8 bases are shared with TRBD1. V shed 2 bases and J 8 bases; nucleotides not matched to a gene: 11. Germline lookup yields CDR1 SQVTM and CDR2 ANQGSEA. The CDR3 consists of 15 residues. CDR3: CSVEMSNRGFDEQFF. CDR3 DNA: TGCAGCGTTGAAATGTCCAACAGGGGGTTCGATGAGCAGTTCTTC.

The chain carries TRBV25-1 and TRBJ2-5; 10 bases agree with TRBD1. The end of the DNA is better explained by TRBJ2-7, so the J call may be wrong. Germline V gene sequence: CDR1 MGHDK, CDR2 SYGVNS. This CDR3 has 14 residues. The CDR3 DNA is TGTGCCAGCTCAGGGACAGGGGATCCCTACGAGCAGTACTTC. Translated: CASSGTGDPYEQYF.

This clone appeared a single time. This chain joins TRBV5-4 and TRBJ2-3; TRBD1 matches 11 bases. Germline CDR1 SGHNT, CDR2 YYREEE (reference sequence). The CDR3 has 16 amino acids. The V and J ends lost 3 bases and 1 base, in that order; junction bases with no gene match: 4. The CDR3 loop reads CASSSMDRGRTDTQYF. The CDR3 DNA is TGTGCCAGCAGCTCCATGGACAGGGGGCGCACAGATACGCAGTATTTT.

The CDR3, as DNA: TGTGCCAGCAGTTACTCGTGGACAGGGGTACGAAACACCATATATTTT. It translates to CASSYSWTGVRNTIYF. This chain connects TRBV6-5 to TRBJ1-3; 9 bases are shared with TRBD1. CDR1 is MNHEY and CDR2 is SVGAGI in the germline V gene. V lost 0 bases and J lost 5; bases outside the gene matches: 5. The CDR3 is 16 amino acids.